What follows are 30 T cell receptor beta chains derived from one specimen sequenced in a study of PD-1 blockade in mismatch repair-deficient tumors. TCRdb's copy holds only in-frame clones and misses some; the assay was immunoSEQ multiplex PCR. Of roughly 110,000 clones listed, roughly 80% are singletons. This material consisted of peripheral blood, taken approximately 64 weeks after starting pembrolizumab. All receptors come from an adult with mismatch repair-deficient cancer.

The chain carries TRBV7-9 and TRBJ2-5, with 9 positions matching TRBD2. This CDR3 spans 16 amino acids. CDR1 and CDR2 (germline): SEHNR, FQNEAQ (reference sequence). Trimming removed 1 base from V and 4 bases from J; junction bases left unmatched: 7. CDR3 in amino acids: CASSLDLTAGGETQYF. In DNA form, the CDR3 reads TGTGCCAGCAGCTTAGATTTGACAGCGGGGGGAGAGACCCAGTACTTC.

The chain links TRBV19 to TRBJ2-5, with D perhaps matching TRBD1 or TRBD2 (6 bases each). This CDR3 is built from 13 residues. Germline values: CDR1 LNHDA, CDR2 SQIVND (reference sequence). Trimming took 5 bases from V and 5 from J, leaving 12 bases between them. The CDR3 loop reads CASSEGGRETQYF. In DNA form, the CDR3 reads TGTGCCAGTAGTGAGGGGGGTCGGGAGACCCAGTACTTC.

J is TRBJ2-2 and V is TRBV7-2; D is unresolved. The CDR3 contains 14 residues. Germline CDR1 is SGHTA and CDR2 is FQGNSA. Between the trimmed V and J ends, which lost 5 bases and 1 base, there was a span of 8 bases. This chain's CDR3 is CASSLTRNTGELFF. DNA of the CDR3: TGTGCCAGCAGCCTCACAAGGAACACCGGGGAGCTGTTTTTT.

The sample holds a few counts of this clone. The gene calls are TRBV27 and TRBJ1-1, with D perhaps matching TRBD1 (5 bases). CDR1 MNHEY and CDR2 SMNVEV come from the germline V gene (reference sequence). V was pared by 2 bases and J by 4 bases, with 11 bases between. CDR3 size: 14 residues. CDR3 region: CASSLGGDFTEAFF. The CDR3 nucleotides read TGTGCCAGCAGTTTAGGGGGGGACTTCACTGAAGCTTTCTTT.

The J gene is TRBJ2-1, the V gene TRBV5-1; either TRBD1 or TRBD2 may supply D (5 bases each). From germline, CDR1 is SGHRS and CDR2 YFSETQ. The CDR3 has 15 amino acids. Trimming pared 0 bases from V and 6 bases from J, leaving 13 bases between. Here the CDR3 reads CASSLVLGELNEQFF. The CDR3 DNA is TGCGCCAGCAGCTTGGTTCTAGGGGAGCTCAATGAGCAGTTCTTC.

V gene TRBV5-6 combines with J gene TRBJ2-7; 8 bases line up with TRBD2. V gave up 4 bases and J gave up 0 bases; unmatched junction bases: 9. CDR3 length equals 16 residues. Germline V CDR1 and CDR2: SGHDT, YYEEEE. This chain's CDR3 is CASSPTSGVRSYEQYF. The CDR3 DNA reads TGTGCCAGCAGCCCTACTAGCGGAGTCCGCTCCTACGAGCAGTACTTC.

The chain is built from TRBV18 and TRBJ2-5; 10 nucleotides agree with TRBD2. Germline lookup yields CDR1 KGHSH and CDR2 LQKENI. The CDR3 extends over 15 amino acids. Trimming took 3 bases from V and 3 from J; bases not matched to a gene: 4. The CDR3 loop reads CASSPGLASKETQYF. CDR3 nucleotide sequence: TGTGCCAGCTCACCGGGACTAGCGAGTAAAGAGACCCAGTACTTC. The whole variable domain, filled in from reference TRBV18 and TRBJ2-5, reads NAGVMQNPRHLVRRRGQEARLRCSPMKGHSHVYWYRQLPEEGLKFMVYLQKENIIDESGMPKERFSAEFPKEGPSILRIQQVVRGDSAAYFCASSPGLASKETQYFGPGTRLLVL.

The chain carries TRBV6-7 and TRBJ2-1, with a weak D call TRBD1 (7 bases). TRBV6-7 is annotated as an ORF whose role is uncertain. V lost 11 bases and J lost 4, with 21 bases in between. The CDR3 loop spans 15 amino acids. CDR3 in DNA: TGTGCCCAATTCGGGCGGGACAGAGGTTACAATGAGCAGTTCTTC. This encodes CAQFGRDRGYNEQFF.

This chain joins TRBV11-3 and TRBJ2-7; 8 nucleotides agree with TRBD2. This CDR3 is built from 15 residues. The trim removed 4 bases at V and 2 bases at J, leaving 7 bases unmatched. Germline CDR1 is SGHNT and CDR2 is YENEEA. CDR3 nucleotides: TGTGCCAGCAGCTCCGGCACTAGCGGACCCTACGAGCAGTACTTC. Translated, it gives CASSSGTSGPYEQYF. The entire variable domain, with the rest obtained from reference TRBV11-3 and TRBJ2-7, is as follows: EAGVVQSPRYKIIEKKQPVAFWCNPISGHNTLYWYLQNLGQGPELLIRYENEEAVDDSQLPKDRFSAERLKGVDSTLKIQPAELGDSAVYLCASSSGTSGPYEQYFGPGTRLTVT.

The CDR3 DNA reads TGTGCCAGCAGCCCGGGACTAGCGGGAGTAGTAGATACGCAGTATTTT. It codes for CASSPGLAGVVDTQYF. V gene TRBV16 combines with J gene TRBJ2-3; 14 bases are shared with TRBD2. V lost 4 bases, J lost 5 bases, and 5 bases stayed unmatched. The germline gives CDR1 KGHSY, CDR2 FQNENV. CDR3 length: 16 residues.

V is TRBV19 and J is TRBJ1-4; D call uncertain. The CDR3 spans 16 residues. Per germline, CDR1 LNHDA and CDR2 SQIVND (reference sequence). V was cut by 3 bases and J by 3 bases, with 14 bases left in between. CDR3 sequence: CASSMGRADSNEKLFF. CDR3 DNA sequence: TGTGCCAGTAGTATGGGGAGAGCCGACTCTAATGAAAAACTGTTTTTT.

The rearrangement links TRBV9 to TRBJ1-1; D is perhaps TRBD1 (6 bases). The CDR3 is 15 amino acids. V gave up 4 bases and J gave up 1 base, with 14 bases separating them. Germline V gene lookup returns CDR1 SGDLS and CDR2 YYNGEE. CDR3 in DNA: TGTGCCAGCAGCCCGGGGGGCATGACGAACACTGAAGCTTTCTTT. This gives the protein CASSPGGMTNTEAFF.

The rearrangement joins TRBV7-6 to TRBJ2-1; TRBD2 matches 10 bases. CDR1 and CDR2 (germline): SGHVS, FNYEAQ. This CDR3 has 21 residues. V gave up 1 base and J gave up 1 base; unmatched junction bases: 16. CDR3 coding DNA: TGTGCCAGCAGCTTAGAACCGGCTAGCGGGAGCTTTTACGGGTCCTACAATGAGCAGTTCTTC. Its translation: CASSLEPASGSFYGSYNEQFF.

The chain joins TRBV5-1 to TRBJ2-1; 8 bases align to TRBD2. Germline CDR1 is SGHRS and CDR2 is YFSETQ. The ends lost 0 bases at V and 8 bases at J; junction bases unmatched: 4. This CDR3 region has 14 residues. CDR3 in DNA: TGCGCCAGCAGCTTGGTAGCGGGGTCCGATGAGCAGTTCTTC. This encodes CASSLVAGSDEQFF.

V and J are TRBV7-6 and TRBJ2-5; D is perhaps TRBD1 (6 bases). Trimming removed 2 bases at V and 11 bases at J, with 15 bases between. Looked up from germline, CDR1 is SGHVS and CDR2 is FNYEAQ. CDR3 length: 13 residues. Here the CDR3 reads CASSLSRKGEQYF. For the CDR3, the DNA is TGTGCCAGCAGCTTAAGTCGGAAGGGGGAGCAGTACTTC.

The chain carries TRBV6-5 and TRBJ2-7; TRBD1 agrees at 10 bases. The CDR3 spans 15 residues. The V gene end was trimmed by 7 bases and the J gene end by 3 bases; junction bases not matched to a gene: 9. The germline CDR1 and CDR2 sequences are MNHEY and SVGAGI. CDR3 sequence (DNA): TGTGCCAGCACCCTTTTTGGACAGGGGGGCTACGAGCAGTACTTC. It translates to CASTLFGQGGYEQYF.

In its sample, this clone was seen a few times. This chain connects TRBV7-9 to TRBJ2-7; no clear D gene. CDR3 length: 12 residues. V lost 0 bases and J lost 2, with 2 bases in between. Germline CDR1 reads SEHNR; CDR2 reads FQNEAQ (reference sequence). The CDR3: CASSLAAYEQYF. The DNA for the CDR3 is TGTGCCAGCAGCTTAGCGGCCTACGAGCAGTACTTC.

The V gene is TRBV15, the J gene TRBJ2-7; the D gene is possibly TRBD1 (5 bases). The V end lost 3 bases, the J end lost 3 bases, and 18 bases lay between the germline ends. The CDR3 totals 16 residues. Per germline, CDR1 LNHNV and CDR2 YYDKDF (reference sequence). The CDR3: CATSRETGPQSYEQYF. DNA of the CDR3: TGTGCCACCAGCAGGGAAACAGGACCCCAGAGCTACGAGCAGTACTTC. Full variable domain (remainder filled in from reference TRBV15 and TRBJ2-7): DAMVIQNPRYQVTQFGKPVTLSCSQTLNHNVMYWYQQKSSQAPKLLFHYYDKDFNNEADTPDNFQSRRPNTSFCFLDIRSPGLGDTAMYLCATSRETGPQSYEQYFGPGTRLTVT.

V gene TRBV19 combines with J gene TRBJ2-7, with 8 nucleotides matching TRBD2. The length of the CDR3 is 14 residues. CDR1 LNHDA and CDR2 SQIVND come from the germline V gene (reference sequence). With V trimmed by 5 bases and J by 2 bases, 5 bases remained unmatched. CDR3 in DNA: TGTGCCAGTAGTTCGACTAGCGAAGCCTACGAGCAGTACTTC. This translates into CASSSTSEAYEQYF.

V is TRBV4-3 and J is TRBJ2-1; 8 bases agree with TRBD1. Germline V lookup: CDR1 LGHNA, CDR2 YSLEER. There are 15 residues in the CDR3. V lost 3 bases to trimming and J lost 3 bases; unmatched junction nucleotides: 4. This CDR3 reads CASSHDRGNYNEQFF. The DNA of the CDR3 is TGCGCCAGCAGCCACGACAGGGGAAACTACAATGAGCAGTTCTTC.

V is TRBV19 and J is TRBJ2-2; TRBD1 agrees at 8 bases. The length of the CDR3 is 16 residues. The germline V gene has CDR1 LNHDA and CDR2 SQIVND (reference sequence). The V segment lost 4 bases and the J segment 1 base; nucleotides outside the gene matches: 5. The CDR3 DNA follows: TGTGCCAGTAGTAATTTGGGGACAGGGAACACCGGGGAGCTGTTTTTT. Translated, it gives CASSNLGTGNTGELFF.

V usage is TRBV9 and J usage is TRBJ1-2; D perhaps matches TRBD1 (5 bases). CDR1 and CDR2 from the germline V gene are SGDLS and YYNGEE. Trimming shortened V by 4 bases and J by 0 bases, and 13 bases separated the two germline ends. The CDR3 spans 15 residues. CDR3 bases: TGTGCCAGCAGCCTAAGACAGTTTACTAACTATGGCTACACCTTC. Translated, it gives CASSLRQFTNYGYTF.

This clone occurred once. The rearrangement joins TRBV2 to TRBJ2-2; 8 nucleotides line up with TRBD1. From germline, CDR1 is SNHLY and CDR2 FYNNEI. V shed 6 bases and J 7 bases; nucleotides not matched to a gene: 7. The CDR3 spans 14 residues. CDR3 in DNA: TGTGCCAGCAGGGAGACAGGGGAAGGCGGGGAGCTGTTTTTT. It yields the protein CASRETGEGGELFF.

The gene calls are TRBV2 and TRBJ2-1, with unresolved D. Trimming stripped 0 bases from V and 12 bases from J, with 9 bases between. This CDR3 is 12 amino acids long. CDR1 is SNHLY and CDR2 is FYNNEI in the germline V gene. In DNA form, the CDR3 reads TGTGCCAGCAGTGAAGCGCGCCCTGTGCAGTTCTTC. Protein product: CASSEARPVQFF.

The chain combines TRBV9 with TRBJ2-1; 7 nucleotides line up with TRBD2. Looked up from germline, CDR1 is SGDLS and CDR2 is YYNGEE. The CDR3 contains 16 residues. Trimming took 2 bases from V and 2 from J; bases not matched to a gene: 7. The CDR3 sequence: CASSVGGRGTYNEQFF. The CDR3 bases are TGTGCCAGCAGCGTTGGCGGGAGAGGAACCTACAATGAGCAGTTCTTC.

This rearrangement joins TRBV6-5 to TRBJ2-3, with 8 nucleotides matching TRBD1. The germline CDR1 and CDR2 sequences are MNHEY and SVGAGI. The V gene end was trimmed by 2 bases and the J gene end by 5 bases; junction bases not matched to a gene: 9. The CDR3 extends over 16 amino acids. CDR3 in DNA: TGTGCCAGCAGTTACCGTCAGGGGGCGCATGGAGATACGCAGTATTTT. This sequence encodes CASSYRQGAHGDTQYF.

This clone was seen more than once but under ten times. This rearrangement joins TRBV14 to TRBJ2-1, with TRBD2 identical over 8 bases. The CDR3 is 15 amino acids. Germline V gene lookup returns CDR1 SGHDN and CDR2 FVKESK. Unmatched junction bases numbered 8, after V lost 4 bases and J lost 6 bases. Here the CDR3 reads CASSLSGAPRNEQFF. DNA of the CDR3: TGTGCCAGCAGCCTTAGCGGGGCCCCTCGCAATGAGCAGTTCTTC. The entire variable domain, with the rest obtained from reference TRBV14 and TRBJ2-1, is as follows: EAGVTQFPSHSVIEKGQTVTLRCDPISGHDNLYWYRRVMGKEIKFLLHFVKESKQDESGMPNNRFLAERTGGTYSTLKVQPAELEDSGVYFCASSLSGAPRNEQFFGPGTRLTVL.

CDR3 coding DNA: TGTGCCAGCAGCTTAGGATCGGCGAGTGGTCAGCCCCAGCATTTT. This gives the protein CASSLGSASGQPQHF. The chain recombines TRBV7-2 with TRBJ1-5; D remains ambiguous. The ends were cut back, 1 base at V and 6 bases at J, with 13 bases in the middle. Germline CDR1 and CDR2: SGHTA and FQGNSA. The CDR3 runs to 15 residues.

The chain joins TRBV6-1 to TRBJ1-5; D is undetermined. Germline CDR1 and CDR2: MNHNS and SASEGT. Trimming took 6 bases from V and 0 from J, leaving 6 bases between them. This CDR3 contains 13 residues. In DNA, the CDR3 is TGTGCCAGCAGCCCTTATAGCAATCAGCCCCAGCATTTT. Its protein product is CASSPYSNQPQHF.

The chain has TRBV9 and TRBJ2-7; no clear D. This CDR3 is 14 amino acids long. V lost 0 bases and J lost 2, with 9 bases in between. Per germline, CDR1 SGDLS and CDR2 YYNGEE. As DNA, the CDR3 is TGTGCCAGCAGCGTAGGGGTAGGTCCCTACGAGCAGTACTTC. This translates into CASSVGVGPYEQYF. The full variable domain, completed using reference TRBV9 and TRBJ2-7, is DSGVTQTPKHLITATGQRVTLRCSPRSGDLSVYWYQQSLDQGLQFLIQYYNGEERAKGNILERFSAQQFPDLHSELNLSSLELGDSALYFCASSVGVGPYEQYFGPGTRLTVT.